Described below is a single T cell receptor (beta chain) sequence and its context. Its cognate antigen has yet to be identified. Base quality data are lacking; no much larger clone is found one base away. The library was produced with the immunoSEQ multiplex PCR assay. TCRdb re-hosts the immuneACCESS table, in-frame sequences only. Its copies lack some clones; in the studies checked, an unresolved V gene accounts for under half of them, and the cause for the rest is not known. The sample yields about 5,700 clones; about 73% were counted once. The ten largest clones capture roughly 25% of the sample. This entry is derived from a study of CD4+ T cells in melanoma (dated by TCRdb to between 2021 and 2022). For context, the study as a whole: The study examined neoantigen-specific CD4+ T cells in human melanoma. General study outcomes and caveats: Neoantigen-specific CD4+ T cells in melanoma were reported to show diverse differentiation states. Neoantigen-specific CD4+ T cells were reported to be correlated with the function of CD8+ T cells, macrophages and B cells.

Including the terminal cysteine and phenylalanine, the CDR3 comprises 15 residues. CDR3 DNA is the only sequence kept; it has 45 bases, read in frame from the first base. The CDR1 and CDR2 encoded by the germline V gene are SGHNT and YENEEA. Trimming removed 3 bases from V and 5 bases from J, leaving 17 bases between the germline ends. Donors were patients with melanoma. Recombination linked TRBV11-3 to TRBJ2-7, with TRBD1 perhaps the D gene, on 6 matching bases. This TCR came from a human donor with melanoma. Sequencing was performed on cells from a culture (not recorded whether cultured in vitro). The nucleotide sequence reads TGTGCCAGCAGCTTCAGGGGCGGACCTTCGGACGAGCAGTACTTC. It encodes CASSFRGGPSDEQYF.